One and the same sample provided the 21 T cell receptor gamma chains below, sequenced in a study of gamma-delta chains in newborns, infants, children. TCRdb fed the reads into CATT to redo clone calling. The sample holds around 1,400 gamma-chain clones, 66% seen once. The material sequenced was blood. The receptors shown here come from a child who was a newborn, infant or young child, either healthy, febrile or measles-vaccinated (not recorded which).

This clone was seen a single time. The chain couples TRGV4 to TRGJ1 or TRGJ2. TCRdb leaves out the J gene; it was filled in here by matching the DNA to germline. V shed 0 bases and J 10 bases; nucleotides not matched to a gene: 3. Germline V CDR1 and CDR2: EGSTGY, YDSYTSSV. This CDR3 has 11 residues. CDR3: CATWDGDKKLF. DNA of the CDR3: TGTGCCACCTGGGATGGGGACAAGAAACTCTTT.

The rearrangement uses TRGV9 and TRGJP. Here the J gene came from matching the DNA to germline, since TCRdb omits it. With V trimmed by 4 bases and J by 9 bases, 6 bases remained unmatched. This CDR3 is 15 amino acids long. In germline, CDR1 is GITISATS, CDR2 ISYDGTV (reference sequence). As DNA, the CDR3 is TGTGCCTTGTGGGATTCTTCGTTGGGCAAAAAAATCAAGGTATTT. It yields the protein CALWDSSLGKKIKVF.

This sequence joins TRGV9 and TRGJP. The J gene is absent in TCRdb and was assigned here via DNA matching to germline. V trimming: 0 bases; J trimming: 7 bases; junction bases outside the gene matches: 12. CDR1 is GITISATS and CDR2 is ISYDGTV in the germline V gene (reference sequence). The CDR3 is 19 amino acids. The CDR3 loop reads CALWEVKKGRELGKKIKVF. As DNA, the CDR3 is TGTGCCTTGTGGGAGGTGAAAAAAGGTCGCGAGTTGGGCAAAAAAATCAAGGTATTT.

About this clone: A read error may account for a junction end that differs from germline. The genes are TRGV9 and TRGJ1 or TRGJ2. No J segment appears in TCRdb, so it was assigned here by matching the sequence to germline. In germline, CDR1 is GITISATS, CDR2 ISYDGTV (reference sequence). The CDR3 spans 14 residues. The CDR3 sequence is CALWEVPGYYKKLF. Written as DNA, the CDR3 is TGTGCCCTGTGGGAGGTGCCGGGGTATTATAAGAAACTCTTT.

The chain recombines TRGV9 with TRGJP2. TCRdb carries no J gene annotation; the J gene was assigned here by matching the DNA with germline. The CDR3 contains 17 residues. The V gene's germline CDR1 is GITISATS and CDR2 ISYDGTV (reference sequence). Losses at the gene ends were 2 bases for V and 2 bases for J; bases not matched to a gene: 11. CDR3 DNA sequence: TGTGCCTTGTGGGAGGCGCTCAACATAAGTAGTGATTGGATCAAGACGTTT. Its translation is CALWEALNISSDWIKTF.

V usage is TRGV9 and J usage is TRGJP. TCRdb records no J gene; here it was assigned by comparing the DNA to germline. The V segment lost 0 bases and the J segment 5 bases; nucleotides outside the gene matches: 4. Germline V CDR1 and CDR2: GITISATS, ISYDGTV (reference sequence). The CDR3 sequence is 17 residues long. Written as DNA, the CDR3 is TGTGCCTTGTGGGAGGTGCTTGAAGAGTTGGGCAAAAAAATCAAGGTATTT. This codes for CALWEVLEELGKKIKVF.

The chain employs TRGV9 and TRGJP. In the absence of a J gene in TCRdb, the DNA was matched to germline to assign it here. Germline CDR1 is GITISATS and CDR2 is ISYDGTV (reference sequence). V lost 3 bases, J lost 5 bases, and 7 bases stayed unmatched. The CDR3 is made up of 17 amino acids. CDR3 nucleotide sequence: TGTGCCTTGTGGGAGCAACCGGAAGAGTTGGGCAAAAAAATCAAGGTATTT. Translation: CALWEQPEELGKKIKVF.

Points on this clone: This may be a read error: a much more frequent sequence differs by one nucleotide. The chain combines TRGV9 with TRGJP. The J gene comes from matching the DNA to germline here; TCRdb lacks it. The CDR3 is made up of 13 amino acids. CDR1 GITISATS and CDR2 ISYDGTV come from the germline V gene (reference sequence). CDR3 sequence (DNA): TGTGCCTTGCGGGAGTTGGGCAAAAAAATCAAGGTATTT. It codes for CALRELGKKIKVF.

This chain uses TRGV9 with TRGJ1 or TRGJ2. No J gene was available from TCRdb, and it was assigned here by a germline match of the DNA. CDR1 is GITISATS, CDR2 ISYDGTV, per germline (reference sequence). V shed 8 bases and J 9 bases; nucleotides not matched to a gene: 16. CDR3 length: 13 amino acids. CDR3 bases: TGTGCCTTGTACCCCCTATTATTTAGTAAGAAACTCTTT. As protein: CALYPLLFSKKLF.

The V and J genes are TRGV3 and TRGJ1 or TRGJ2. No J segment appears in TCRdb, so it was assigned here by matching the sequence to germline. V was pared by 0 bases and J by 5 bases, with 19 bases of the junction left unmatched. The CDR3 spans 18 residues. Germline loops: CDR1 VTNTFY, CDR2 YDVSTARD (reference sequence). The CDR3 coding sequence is TGTGCCACCTGGGACAGGCTCATTTTTGGTTTGGTGGATTATAAGAAACTCTTT. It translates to CATWDRLIFGLVDYKKLF.

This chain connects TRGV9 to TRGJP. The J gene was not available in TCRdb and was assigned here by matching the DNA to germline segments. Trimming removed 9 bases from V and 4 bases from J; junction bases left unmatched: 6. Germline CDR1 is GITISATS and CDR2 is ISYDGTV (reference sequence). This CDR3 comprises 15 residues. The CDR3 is CALRYQELGKKIKVF. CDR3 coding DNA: TGTGCCTTGCGGTATCAAGAGTTGGGCAAAAAAATCAAGGTATTT.

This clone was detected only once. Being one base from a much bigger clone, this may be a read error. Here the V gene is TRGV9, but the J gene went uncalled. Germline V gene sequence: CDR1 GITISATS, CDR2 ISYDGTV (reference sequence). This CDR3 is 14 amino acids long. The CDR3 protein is CALWEVVGYYNKLF. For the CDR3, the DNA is TGTGCCTTGTGGGAGGTGGTGGGTTATTATAACAAACTCTTT.

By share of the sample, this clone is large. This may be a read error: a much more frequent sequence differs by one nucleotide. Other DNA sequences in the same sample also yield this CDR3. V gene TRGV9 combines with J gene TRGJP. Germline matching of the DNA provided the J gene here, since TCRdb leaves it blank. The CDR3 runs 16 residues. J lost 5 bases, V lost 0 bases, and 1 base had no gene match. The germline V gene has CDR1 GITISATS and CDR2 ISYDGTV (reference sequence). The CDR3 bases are TGTGCCTTGTGGGAGGTGAAAGAGTTGGGCAAAAAAATCAAGGTATTT. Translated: CALWEVKELGKKIKVF.

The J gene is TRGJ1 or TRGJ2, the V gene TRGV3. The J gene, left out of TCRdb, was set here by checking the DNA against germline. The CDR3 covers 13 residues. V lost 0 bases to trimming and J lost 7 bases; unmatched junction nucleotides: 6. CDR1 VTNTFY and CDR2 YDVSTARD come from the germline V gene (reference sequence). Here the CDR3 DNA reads TGTGCCACCTGGGACAGGCGTCGGTATAAGAAACTCTTT. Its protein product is CATWDRRRYKKLF.

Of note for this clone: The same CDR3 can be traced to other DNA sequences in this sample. DNA for the CDR3: TGTGCCTTGTGGGAGGCATATTATTATAAGAAACTCTTT. This codes for CALWEAYYYKKLF. The chain uses TRGV9 and TRGJ1 or TRGJ2. Since TCRdb gives no J gene, matching the DNA to germline was used here to assign it. Germline V gene data show CDR1 as GITISATS and CDR2 as ISYDGTV (reference sequence). The CDR3 contains 13 residues. V dropped 2 bases and J dropped 2; count of bases not matched to a gene: 3.

The CDR3 DNA sequence: TGTGCCACCTGGGATGGGCGGGCTTATAAGAAACTCTTT. Protein: CATWDGRAYKKLF. The chain combines TRGV4 with TRGJ1 or TRGJ2. No J gene was available from TCRdb, and it was assigned here by a germline match of the DNA. V was pared by 0 bases and J by 6 bases, with 5 bases of the junction left unmatched. Germline V lookup: CDR1 EGSTGY, CDR2 YDSYTSSV. The CDR3 consists of 13 residues.

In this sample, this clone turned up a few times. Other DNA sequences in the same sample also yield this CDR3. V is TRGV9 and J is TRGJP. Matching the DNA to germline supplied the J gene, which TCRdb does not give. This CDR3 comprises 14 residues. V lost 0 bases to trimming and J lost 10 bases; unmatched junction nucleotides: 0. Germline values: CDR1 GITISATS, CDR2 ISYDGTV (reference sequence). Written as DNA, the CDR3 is TGTGCCTTGTGGGAGGTGTTGGGCAAAAAAATCAAGGTATTT. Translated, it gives CALWEVLGKKIKVF.

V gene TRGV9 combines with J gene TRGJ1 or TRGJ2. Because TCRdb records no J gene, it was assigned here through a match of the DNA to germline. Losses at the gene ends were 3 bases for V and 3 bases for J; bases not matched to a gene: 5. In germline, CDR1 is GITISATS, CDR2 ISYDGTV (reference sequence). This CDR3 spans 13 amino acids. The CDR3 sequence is CALWEIRYYKKLF. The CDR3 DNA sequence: TGTGCCTTGTGGGAGATTCGTTATTATAAGAAACTCTTT.

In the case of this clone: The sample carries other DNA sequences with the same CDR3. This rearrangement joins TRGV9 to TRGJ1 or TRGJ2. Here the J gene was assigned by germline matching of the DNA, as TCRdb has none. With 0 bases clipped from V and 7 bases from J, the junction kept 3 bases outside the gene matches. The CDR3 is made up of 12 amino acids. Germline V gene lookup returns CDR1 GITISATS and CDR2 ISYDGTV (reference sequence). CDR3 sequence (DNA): TGTGCCTTGTGGGAGGTGCGATATAAGAAACTCTTT. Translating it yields CALWEVRYKKLF.

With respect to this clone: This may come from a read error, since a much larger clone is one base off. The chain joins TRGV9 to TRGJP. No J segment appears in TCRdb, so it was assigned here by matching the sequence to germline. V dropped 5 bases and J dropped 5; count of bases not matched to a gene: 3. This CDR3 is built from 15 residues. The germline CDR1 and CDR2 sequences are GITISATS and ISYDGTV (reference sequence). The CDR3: CALWGEELGKKIKVF. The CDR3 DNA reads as TGTGCCTTGTGGGGGGAAGAGTTGGGCAAAAAAATCAAGGTATTT.

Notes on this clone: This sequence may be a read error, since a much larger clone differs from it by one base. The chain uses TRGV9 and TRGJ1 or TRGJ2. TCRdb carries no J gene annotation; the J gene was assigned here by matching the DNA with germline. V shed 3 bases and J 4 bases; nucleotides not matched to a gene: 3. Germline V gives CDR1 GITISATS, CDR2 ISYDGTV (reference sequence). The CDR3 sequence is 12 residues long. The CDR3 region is CALWEFYYKKLF. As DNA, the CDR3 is TGTGCCTTGTGGGAGTTCTATTATAAGAAACTCTTT.